The TCR beta chain described here comes from a study of blood T cell repertoires in COVID-19. TCRdb's copy holds only in-frame clones and misses some; the assay was immunoSEQ multiplex PCR. The sample has approximately 180,000 clones, more than 75% seen once. Trimming removed 2 bases from V and 8 bases from J, with 16 bases in between. CDR1 SGHDT and CDR2 YYEEEE come from the germline V gene. This CDR3 is 14 amino acids long. This chain uses TRBV5-6 with TRBJ1-2; a possible D gene is TRBD1 (6 bases). Sequencing was performed on PBMCs or T cells enriched from blood (not recorded which). This receptor was identified in a woman aged 45-59 years who had recovered from COVID-19. The CDR3 loop reads CASSFPYGGRGYTF. In DNA form, the CDR3 reads TGTGCCAGCAGCTTCCCCTATGGGGGCAGAGGCTACACCTTC.